This TCR beta chain derives from a study of blood T cell repertoires in COVID-19. The V gene's germline CDR1 is SGHTA and CDR2 FQGNSA. The CDR3 extends over 11 amino acids. Between the trimmed V and J ends, which lost 4 bases and 3 bases, there was a span of 4 bases. This table comes from immunoSEQ multiplex PCR, and its TCRdb copy is limited to in-frame clones, with some not included. The sample holds tens of thousands of clones, around four fifths seen once. This sequence joins TRBV7-2 and TRBJ2-7; D unclear. Sequencing used peripheral blood. This TCR came from a man aged 50 or older with acute or convalescent COVID-19. CDR3 coding DNA: TGTGCCAGCAGCTCCAACTACGAGCAGTACTTC. Translated, it gives CASSSNYEQYF.